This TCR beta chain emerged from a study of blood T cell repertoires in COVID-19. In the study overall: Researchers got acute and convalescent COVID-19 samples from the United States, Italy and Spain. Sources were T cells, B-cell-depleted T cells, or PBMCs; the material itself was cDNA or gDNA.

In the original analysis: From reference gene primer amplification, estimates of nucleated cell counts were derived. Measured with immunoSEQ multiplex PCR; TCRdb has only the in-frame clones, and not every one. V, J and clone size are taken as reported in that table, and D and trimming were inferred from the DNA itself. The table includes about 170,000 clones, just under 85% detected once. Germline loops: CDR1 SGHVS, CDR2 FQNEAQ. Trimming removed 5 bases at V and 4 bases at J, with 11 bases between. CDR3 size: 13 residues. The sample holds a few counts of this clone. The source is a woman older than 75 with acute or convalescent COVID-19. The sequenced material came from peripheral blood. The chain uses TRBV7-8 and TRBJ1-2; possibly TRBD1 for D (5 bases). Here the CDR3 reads CASSPRGSYGYTF. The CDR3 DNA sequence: TGTGCCAGCAGCCCAAGGGGATCCTATGGCTACACCTTC. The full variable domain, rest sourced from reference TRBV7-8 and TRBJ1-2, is GAGVSQSPRYKVAKRGQDVALRCDPISGHVSLFWYQQALGQGPEFLTYFQNEAQLDKSGLPSDRFFAERPEGSVSTLKIQRTQQEDSAVYLCASSPRGSYGYTFGSGTRLTVV.